The 17 T cell receptor beta chains below all came from one sample that was sequenced in a study of shared clonotypes between healthy human individuals. Some clones are missing from TCRdb's copy, which holds only in-frame ones; the method was immunoSEQ multiplex PCR. The sample includes roughly 2.5 million clones, around 94% seen only once; the top ten take around 0.14%. Specimen: naive CD4+ T cells sorted from blood. Sample subset: CD45RA+ positively selected. These receptor sequences come from a man aged 18 to 29 in good health.

This chain links TRBV4-1 with TRBJ1-2; D remains unclear. Germline values: CDR1 MGHRA, CDR2 YSYEKL. The germline V and J ends were trimmed by 4 bases and 3 bases, with 9 bases remaining between them. The CDR3 totals 13 residues. The CDR3 DNA is TGCGCCAGCAGCCTAACAGAGGACTATGGCTACACCTTC. Translation gives CASSLTEDYGYTF.

The count of this clone is one. The chain is built from TRBV2 and TRBJ2-1; a possible D gene is TRBD2 (5 bases). The V end lost 6 bases, the J end lost 7 bases, and 13 bases lay between the germline ends. Germline V gene data show CDR1 as SNHLY and CDR2 as FYNNEI. This CDR3 region has 13 residues. The CDR3 sequence: CASRSGIVNEQFF. CDR3 DNA: TGTGCCAGCAGGTCGGGGATAGTAAATGAGCAGTTCTTC.

The rearrangement links TRBV27 to TRBJ1-3; D is ambiguous. The length of the CDR3 is 15 residues. V gave up 6 bases and J gave up 0 bases, with 12 bases separating them. Germline V gene lookup returns CDR1 MNHEY and CDR2 SMNVEV (reference sequence). The chain's CDR3 is CASRPLSGSGNTIYF. DNA of the CDR3: TGTGCCAGCAGGCCTCTCTCGGGCTCTGGAAACACCATATATTTT.

The table lists this clone with a count of one. The V gene is TRBV6-4, the J gene TRBJ1-6, with D tentatively TRBD1 (6 bases). The germline gives CDR1 MRHNA, CDR2 SNTAGT. V was trimmed by 3 bases and J by 8 bases, leaving 26 bases between them. This CDR3 spans 19 amino acids. The CDR3 nucleotides are TGTGCCAGCAGTGAACTAAAGCAGGGCTCCCCGGGGGCGTATTCACCCCTCCACTTT. This translates into CASSELKQGSPGAYSPLHF.

CDR3 loop: CASSGPGTEYGYTF. The CDR3 DNA reads as TGTGCCAGCAGTGGCCCCGGGACGGAATATGGCTACACCTTC. The chain joins TRBV6-1 to TRBJ1-2; the D gene is possibly TRBD1 (5 bases). V lost 4 bases to trimming and J lost 5 bases, with 14 bases between them. CDR1 and CDR2 (germline): MNHNS, SASEGT. This CDR3 contains 14 residues.

In its sample, this clone was seen once. CDR3 protein: CASSPRTGGALNEQFF. The CDR3 DNA sequence: TGTGCCAGCTCACCAAGGACAGGGGGCGCGCTCAATGAGCAGTTCTTC. V gene TRBV18 combines with J gene TRBJ2-1; 11 bases fit TRBD1. Unmatched junction bases numbered 6, after V lost 2 bases and J lost 6 bases. The CDR3 loop spans 16 amino acids. Per germline, CDR1 KGHSH and CDR2 LQKENI.

Comments on this clone: One junction end disagrees with the germline gene, perhaps due to a read error. The V gene is TRBV10-3, the J gene TRBJ2-1; TRBD1 or TRBD2 may be the D gene (5 bases each). Germline-derived CDR1 and CDR2 are ENHRY and SYGVKD. CDR3 size: 17 residues. The CDR3 DNA reads as TGTGCCATCAGTGAGTCAGGGACCACCCCTACAATGAGGGACGCTATCTTC. This gives the protein CAISESGTTPTMRDAIF.

This chain links TRBV2 with TRBJ1-2; TRBD1 matches 7 bases. Germline-derived CDR1 and CDR2 are SNHLY and FYNNEI. V gave up 8 bases and J gave up 8 bases; unmatched junction bases: 2. The CDR3 extends over 10 amino acids. CDR3 amino acids: CASVGGGYTF. CDR3 coding DNA: TGTGCCAGCGTAGGGGGCGGCTACACCTTC. The full variable domain, completed using reference TRBV2 and TRBJ1-2, is EPEVTQTPSHQVTQMGQEVILRCVPISNHLYFYWYRQILGQKVEFLVSFYNNEISEKSEIFDDQFSVERPDGSNFTLKIRSTKLEDSAMYFCASVGGGYTFGSGTRLTVV.

Points on this clone: At the DNA level, this CDR3 is encoded by other sequences in the same sample as well. The J gene is TRBJ2-2, the V gene TRBV5-4; 8 bases match TRBD2. Germline trimming cut 5 bases from V and 1 base from J; bases unmatched to any gene: 1. CDR3 size: 14 residues. Looked up from germline, CDR1 is SGHNT and CDR2 is YYREEE (reference sequence). CDR3 DNA sequence: TGTGCCAGCAGGCTAGCGGGGAACACCGGGGAGCTGTTTTTT. This encodes CASRLAGNTGELFF.

The genes are TRBV5-1 and TRBJ2-2, with no clear D. The CDR3 extends over 13 amino acids. V gave up 0 bases and J gave up 7 bases, with 7 bases separating them. Germline values: CDR1 SGHRS, CDR2 YFSETQ. This CDR3 reads CASSLVENGELFF. CDR3 DNA: TGCGCCAGCAGCTTGGTTGAAAACGGGGAGCTGTTTTTT.

V and J are TRBV30 and TRBJ1-4; possible D gene TRBD1, 5 bases. The CDR3 has 13 residues. Germline V gives CDR1 GTSNPN, CDR2 SVGIG (reference sequence). Trimming removed 5 bases from V and 8 bases from J, with 15 bases in between. DNA for the CDR3: TGTGCCTGGGGGGCAGGAACAGGCGAAAAACTGTTTTTT. This translates into CAWGAGTGEKLFF.

V is TRBV29-1 and J is TRBJ1-2, with D unresolved. The CDR3 is 14 residues long. Germline V gives CDR1 SQVTM, CDR2 ANQGSEA. The ends were cut back, 3 bases at V and 2 bases at J, with 13 bases in the middle. The DNA for the CDR3 is TGCAGCGTTGACCTAGGCAGCCGGAACTATGGCTACACCTTC. Protein: CSVDLGSRNYGYTF.

This clone was recorded only once. The chain carries TRBV7-2 and TRBJ2-5; 13 bases line up with TRBD2. Germline V lookup: CDR1 SGHTA, CDR2 FQGNSA. Losses at the gene ends were 3 bases for V and 5 bases for J; bases not matched to a gene: 3. This CDR3 is built from 15 residues. CDR3 DNA: TGTGCCAGCAGCTTGACTAGCGGGGGGTGGGAGACCCAGTACTTC. Translation gives CASSLTSGGWETQYF.

The rearrangement links TRBV7-9 to TRBJ2-1; D unresolved. Germline values: CDR1 SEHNR, CDR2 FQNEAQ (reference sequence). With 5 bases removed from V and 0 bases from J, the gap between germline ends came to 14 bases. The CDR3 covers 16 residues. CDR3 sequence reads: CASSPRPVYSYNEQFF. Here the CDR3 DNA reads TGTGCCAGCAGCCCCCGTCCGGTTTACTCCTACAATGAGCAGTTCTTC. Full variable domain (remainder filled in from reference TRBV7-9 and TRBJ2-1): DTGVSQNPRHKITKRGQNVTFRCDPISEHNRLYWYRQTLGQGPEFLTYFQNEAQLEKSRLLSDRFSAERPKGSFSTLEIQRTEQGDSAMYLCASSPRPVYSYNEQFFGPGTRLTVL.

A note on this clone: One junction end disagrees with the germline gene, perhaps due to a read error. The CDR3 reads CASSLRGPDAFF. The CDR3 DNA sequence: TGTGCCAGCAGCTTGAGGGGGCCTGACGCTTTCTTT. The chain carries TRBV7-9 and TRBJ1-1; 7 bases are a match to TRBD1. This CDR3 contains 12 residues. Germline CDR1 SEHNR, CDR2 FQNEAQ (reference sequence).

The chain recombines TRBV7-9 with TRBJ2-3, with a tentative D call TRBD1 (5 bases). Germline CDR1 is SEHNR and CDR2 is FQNEAQ (reference sequence). The V gene lost 3 bases and the J gene lost 1 base, with 8 bases spanning the gap. This CDR3 spans 14 amino acids. This CDR3 is CASSFLGGTDTQYF. CDR3 nucleotides: TGTGCCAGCAGCTTTTTAGGGGGCACAGATACGCAGTATTTT.

The CDR3 sequence is CASSLRLSTSTDTQYF. The CDR3 coding sequence is TGTGCCAGCAGCTTAAGGCTTAGTACTAGCACAGATACGCAGTATTTT. The chain combines TRBV7-2 with TRBJ2-3; no firm D call. CDR3 length: 16 residues. Trimming took 2 bases from V and 0 from J, leaving 12 bases between them. The V gene's germline CDR1 is SGHTA and CDR2 FQGNSA.